The 20 T cell receptor beta chains reported below all come from one sample, sequenced in a study of control samples from healthy donors and cancer patients. Assay: immunoSEQ multiplex PCR; the TCRdb copy retains only in-frame clones and omits some. This table holds approximately 150,000 clones, about 91% found once. The specimen sequenced was blood. The origin of the receptors is a man younger than 40 in good health.

This clone is a singleton in its sample. The rearrangement links TRBV20-1 to TRBJ1-3, with no clear D. Trimming pared 3 bases from V and 0 bases from J, leaving 12 bases between. This CDR3 has 15 residues. Germline assignment: CDR1 DFQATT and CDR2 SNEGSKA (reference sequence). DNA for the CDR3: TGCAGTGCTAGTCAGACGGGGAGCTCTGGAAACACCATATATTTT. The encoded protein is CSASQTGSSGNTIYF.

The gene calls are TRBV27 and TRBJ1-6, with D unresolved. Trimming stripped 5 bases from V and 9 bases from J, with 11 bases between. The CDR3 spans 13 residues. Germline V gives CDR1 MNHEY, CDR2 SMNVEV (reference sequence). The CDR3 sequence: CASSEASASPLHF. CDR3 DNA sequence: TGTGCCAGCAGTGAGGCCAGTGCTTCACCCCTCCACTTT.

This CDR3 is CASSSGGVRISEAFF. CDR3 DNA sequence: TGTGCCAGCAGTTCGGGAGGGGTCCGGATATCTGAAGCTTTCTTT. The V call is TRBV6-5, the J call TRBJ1-1; D possibly corresponds to TRBD1 (5 bases). The CDR3 sequence is 15 residues long. Germline V gene data show CDR1 as MNHEY and CDR2 as SVGAGI. Trimming removed 4 bases from V and 6 bases from J, with 18 bases in between.

The chain links TRBV28 to TRBJ1-5, with 7 bases aligning to TRBD1. The CDR3 length is 16 residues. Germline CDR1 and CDR2: MDHEN and SYDVKM. V shed 1 base, J shed 5 bases, and the junction held 8 bases outside the gene matches. For the CDR3, the DNA is TGTGCCAGCAGTTTATATGTCCCAGGGGGTGATCAGCCCCAGCATTTT. Its translation is CASSLYVPGGDQPQHF.

The rearrangement links TRBV12-3 or TRBV12-4 to TRBJ1-2; maybe TRBD1 (6 bases). The CDR3 spans 13 residues. V was cut by 5 bases and J by 7 bases, with 14 bases left in between. This CDR3 is CASSPRGAAGYTF. CDR3 sequence (DNA): TGTGCCAGCAGTCCTCGGGGGGCGGCTGGCTACACCTTC.

J is TRBJ2-7 and V is TRBV11-2; possibly TRBD1 or TRBD2 for D (5 bases each). CDR3 size: 14 residues. Per the germline V gene, CDR1 is SGHAT and CDR2 is FQNNGV. V lost 5 bases and J lost 2, with 13 bases in between. CDR3 in amino acids: CASSLRGLPYEQYF. DNA for the CDR3: TGTGCCAGCAGCCTTCGGGGCCTACCCTACGAGCAGTACTTC.

This chain uses TRBV4-2 with TRBJ1-3; tentatively, D is TRBD1 (5 bases). This CDR3 is built from 15 residues. V shed 0 bases and J shed 2 bases, with 8 bases lying between them. Germline V gives CDR1 LGHNA, CDR2 YNFKEQ. The CDR3 DNA sequence: TGTGCCAGCAGCCAAGAGTTAGGGGCTGGAAACACCATATATTTT. It codes for CASSQELGAGNTIYF.

The V call is TRBV19, the J call TRBJ1-1, with D perhaps matching TRBD1 (5 bases). V was clipped by 7 bases and J by 0 bases, with 12 bases between them. Germline lookup yields CDR1 LNHDA and CDR2 SQIVND (reference sequence). This CDR3 is built from 14 residues. CDR3 nucleotide sequence: TGTGCCAGTACTCAACAGGAGGTGAACACTGAAGCTTTCTTT. It codes for CASTQQEVNTEAFF.

V gene TRBV30 combines with J gene TRBJ1-4; D is uncertain. V was clipped by 1 base and J by 1 base, with 10 bases between them. Germline-derived CDR1 and CDR2 are GTSNPN and SVGIG (reference sequence). This CDR3 spans 15 amino acids. CDR3 DNA: TGTGCCTGGAGTGATAAGAGGCGAACTAATGAAAAACTGTTTTTT. It is translated as CAWSDKRRTNEKLFF.

This chain uses TRBV27 with TRBJ2-7, with 7 bases lining up with TRBD1. Germline trimming cut 5 bases from V and 6 bases from J; bases unmatched to any gene: 4. Germline V gene lookup returns CDR1 MNHEY and CDR2 SMNVEV (reference sequence). The CDR3 runs 12 residues. The CDR3 nucleotides read TGTGCCAGCAGTAGAACAGGGGTCGAGCAGTACTTC. This sequence encodes CASSRTGVEQYF.

The gene calls are TRBV5-1 and TRBJ2-1; TRBD2 matches 10 bases. Germline CDR1 reads SGHRS; CDR2 reads YFSETQ. The CDR3 runs 15 residues. Trimming cost V 5 bases and J 4 bases; bases outside gene matches: 6. Here the CDR3 reads CASSRTSGDYNEQFF. The CDR3 coding sequence is TGCGCCAGCAGTCGCACTAGCGGGGATTACAATGAGCAGTTCTTC.

The rearrangement uses TRBV12-3 or TRBV12-4 and TRBJ1-1; D might be TRBD1 (5 bases). Trimming took off 5 bases at V and 1 base at J, with 8 bases between the two ends. The CDR3 is made up of 13 amino acids. The CDR3 protein is CASSRTGNTEAFF. CDR3 DNA: TGTGCCAGCAGTCGAACAGGGAACACTGAAGCTTTCTTT.

The genes are TRBV18 and TRBJ2-3, with 8 bases fitting TRBD1. The ends lost 3 bases at V and 3 bases at J; junction bases unmatched: 5. This CDR3 spans 15 amino acids. In germline, CDR1 is KGHSH, CDR2 LQKENI. CDR3 sequence: CASSPGQGRTDTQYF. The CDR3 region has the DNA TGTGCCAGCTCACCTGGACAGGGCCGGACAGATACGCAGTATTTT.

The gene calls are TRBV12-2 and TRBJ2-7; TRBD2 is the table's D call and was not checked against the DNA. TRBV12-2 is termed a pseudogene. CDR3 length equals 15 residues. Written as DNA, the CDR3 is TGTGCAAGTCGCTTAGTTCCCGGGCGGGCCTACGAGCAGTACTTC. Residues: CASRLVPGRAYEQYF.

The chain uses TRBV29-1 and TRBJ2-3; D perhaps matches TRBD2 (6 bases). V gave up 7 bases and J gave up 0 bases, with 14 bases separating them. CDR3 length: 14 amino acids. Germline CDR1 reads SQVTM; CDR2 reads ANQGSEA. This chain's CDR3 is CSEEGSPSTDTQYF. CDR3 bases: TGCAGCGAGGAGGGGAGTCCTAGCACAGATACGCAGTATTTT.

The table lists this clone with a few counts. The genes are TRBV19 and TRBJ1-1, with D unresolved. Trimming pared 0 bases from V and 1 base from J, leaving 6 bases between. Germline CDR1 LNHDA, CDR2 SQIVND (reference sequence). The CDR3 length is 14 residues. CDR3 sequence: CASSIDAANTEAFF. DNA for the CDR3: TGTGCCAGTAGTATAGATGCAGCGAACACTGAAGCTTTCTTT.

This clone was seen only once. The chain carries TRBV9 and TRBJ2-7; 10 bases are a match to TRBD1. This CDR3 spans 14 amino acids. V dropped 3 bases and J dropped 4; count of bases not matched to a gene: 4. Germline loops: CDR1 SGDLS, CDR2 YYNGEE. The CDR3 coding sequence is TGTGCCAGCAGCGCCGGGACAGGGGTATACGAGCAGTACTTC. It codes for CASSAGTGVYEQYF.

The gene calls are TRBV7-9 and TRBJ1-1; 8 nucleotides agree with TRBD1. The CDR3 is 16 amino acids. The ends lost 2 bases at V and 0 bases at J; junction bases unmatched: 5. Germline assignment: CDR1 SEHNR and CDR2 FQNEAQ (reference sequence). CDR3 protein: CASSLTTGVMNTEAFF. The DNA for the CDR3 is TGTGCCAGCAGCTTAACGACAGGGGTCATGAACACTGAAGCTTTCTTT.

The chain links TRBV19 to TRBJ2-2, with 10 bases lining up with TRBD1. V lost 6 bases to trimming and J lost 2 bases; unmatched junction nucleotides: 9. The germline gives CDR1 LNHDA, CDR2 SQIVND (reference sequence). The CDR3 consists of 17 residues. CDR3 bases: TGTGCCAGTAGAAGATTTGGGACAGGGGATAACACCGGGGAGCTGTTTTTT. Protein product: CASRRFGTGDNTGELFF. The whole variable domain, remainder taken from reference TRBV19 and TRBJ2-2, is DGGITQSPKYLFRKEGQNVTLSCEQNLNHDAMYWYRQDPGQGLRLIYYSQIVNDFQKGDIAEGYSVSREKKESFPLTVTSAQKNPTAFYLCASRRFGTGDNTGELFFGEGSRLTVL.

The CDR3 sequence: CASRVGQENNQPQHF. The CDR3 nucleotides are TGTGCCAGCAGGGTAGGACAGGAAAACAATCAGCCCCAGCATTTT. The chain employs TRBV2 and TRBJ1-5, with TRBD1 identical over 7 bases. Germline CDR1 SNHLY, CDR2 FYNNEI. With 6 bases clipped from V and 3 bases from J, the junction kept 8 bases outside the gene matches. The CDR3 extends over 15 amino acids.